A selection of T cell receptor beta chains follows, all from one sample in a study of T cells in Graves' hyperthyroidism and ophthalmopathy. TCRdb independently ran MiXCR on the multiplex PCR reads; one entry per CDR3 protein. The table lists approximately 510,000 distinct CDR3 sequences, around 43% of them singletons. Sequences were obtained from peripheral blood or thyroid tissue (not recorded which). These receptors were collected from an adult woman with Graves' disease, either hyperthyroidism or ophthalmopathy (not recorded which). Both conserved end residues are part of each CDR3. The D gene is left open where the match is weak. Not all rows give a size; the values are once, few, many and, for expanded clones, a class.

CDR3aa: CASSARVRTNEKLFF; CDR3nt: TGTGCCAGCAGTGCTAGGGTCAGAACTAATGAAAAACTGTTTTTT; abundance: -; v_gene: TRBV7-8; j_gene: TRBJ1-4; d_gene: -
CDR3aa: CASSRPGTANMNTEAFF; CDR3nt: TGTGCCAGCAGCCGACCCGGGACAGCCAACATGAACACTGAAGCTTTCTTT; abundance: many; v_gene: TRBV7-9; j_gene: TRBJ1-1; d_gene: TRBD1
CDR3aa: CAWRASVYEQYF; CDR3nt: TGTGCCTGGAGAGCTAGCGTGTACGAGCAGTACTTC; abundance: -; v_gene: TRBV30; j_gene: TRBJ2-7; d_gene: -
CDR3aa: CSAIGTPRHNSPLHF; CDR3nt: TGCAGTGCGATTGGAACACCTAGGCATAATTCACCCCTCCACTTT; abundance: -; v_gene: TRBV20-1; j_gene: TRBJ1-6; d_gene: -
CDR3aa: CASSPRGTGNYEQYF; CDR3nt: TGTGCCAGTAGTCCTCGAGGGACAGGGAACTACGAGCAGTACTTC; abundance: many; v_gene: TRBV19; j_gene: TRBJ2-7; d_gene: TRBD1
CDR3aa: CAIRENQPQHF; CDR3nt: TGTGCCATCAGGGAGAATCAGCCCCAGCATTTT; abundance: few; v_gene: TRBV10-3; j_gene: TRBJ1-5; d_gene: -
CDR3aa: CASSYGDRRGQPQHF; CDR3nt: TGTGCCAGCAGTTACGGGGACAGGCGGGGACAGCCCCAGCATTTT; abundance: few; v_gene: TRBV6-1; j_gene: TRBJ1-5; d_gene: TRBD1
CDR3aa: CASNIEYNSPLHF; CDR3nt: TGTGCCAGCAACATTGAGTATAATTCACCCCTCCACTTT; abundance: -; v_gene: TRBV2; j_gene: TRBJ1-6; d_gene: -
CDR3aa: CASSLSGQAYEQYF; CDR3nt: TGTGCCAGCAGTTTATCGGGACAGGCCTACGAGCAGTACTTC; abundance: -; v_gene: TRBV28; j_gene: TRBJ2-7; d_gene: TRBD1
CDR3aa: CASRPGTGSRYGYTF; CDR3nt: TGTGCCAGCAGACCTGGGACAGGGAGCCGATATGGCTACACCTTC; abundance: -; v_gene: TRBV7-8; j_gene: TRBJ1-2; d_gene: TRBD1
CDR3aa: CASSYSQGGTEAFF; CDR3nt: TGTGCCAGCAGTTACTCTCAGGGGGGCACTGAAGCTTTCTTT; abundance: -; v_gene: TRBV6-5; j_gene: TRBJ1-1; d_gene: TRBD1
CDR3aa: CASSLWGEGSLNTGELFF; CDR3nt: TGTGCCAGCAGCTTATGGGGGGAAGGGTCCCTGAACACCGGGGAGCTGTTTTTT; abundance: -; v_gene: TRBV7-9; j_gene: TRBJ2-2; d_gene: -
CDR3aa: CASMSNSNQPQHF; CDR3nt: TGTGCCAGTATGTCTAATAGCAATCAGCCCCAGCATTTT; abundance: -; v_gene: TRBV19; j_gene: TRBJ1-5; d_gene: -
CDR3aa: CAISPGWGGSNTEAFF; CDR3nt: TGTGCCATCAGCCCCGGGTGGGGAGGGTCCAACACTGAAGCTTTCTTT; abundance: many; v_gene: TRBV10-3; j_gene: TRBJ1-1; d_gene: -
CDR3aa: CASSPREWELFF; CDR3nt: TGTGCCAGCTCACCCCGGGAGTGGGAGCTGTTTTTT; abundance: -; v_gene: TRBV18; j_gene: TRBJ2-2; d_gene: -
CDR3aa: CASSLDRHRQNSPLHF; CDR3nt: TGTGCCAGCAGCTTAGATCGGCACCGCCAGAATTCACCCCTCCACTTT; abundance: many; v_gene: TRBV11-2; j_gene: TRBJ1-6; d_gene: -
CDR3aa: CASSESYLPFF; CDR3nt: TGCGCCAGCAGTGAGTCGTACTTACCTTTCTTT; abundance: few; v_gene: TRBV10-2; j_gene: TRBJ1-1; d_gene: -
CDR3aa: CASSQDRGLQTQYF; CDR3nt: TGCGCCAGCAGCCAAGATCGGGGCCTGCAGACCCAGTACTTC; abundance: many; v_gene: TRBV4-3; j_gene: TRBJ2-5; d_gene: -
CDR3aa: CASSYSISSGEQYF; CDR3nt: TGTGCCAGCAGTTACTCCATTTCTAGCGGCGAGCAGTACTTC; abundance: -; v_gene: TRBV6-6; j_gene: TRBJ2-7; d_gene: TRBD2
CDR3aa: CASRGQVAYEQYF; CDR3nt: TGTGCCAGCAGGGGACAGGTGGCCTACGAGCAGTACTTC; abundance: -; v_gene: TRBV25-1; j_gene: TRBJ2-7; d_gene: TRBD1
CDR3aa: CASRTSKAGPYSNQPQHF; CDR3nt: TGTGCCAGCAGGACTTCCAAGGCAGGGCCATATAGCAATCAGCCCCAGCATTTT; abundance: many; v_gene: TRBV6-1; j_gene: TRBJ1-5; d_gene: -
CDR3aa: CASSWRGNEYF; CDR3nt: TGTGCCAGCAGCTGGAGGGGGAACGAGTACTTC; abundance: few; v_gene: TRBV7-8; j_gene: TRBJ2-7; d_gene: -
CDR3aa: CASMDREGGEQYF; CDR3nt: TGTGCCAGCATGGACAGGGAAGGTGGGGAGCAGTACTTC; abundance: -; v_gene: TRBV25-1; j_gene: TRBJ2-7; d_gene: TRBD1
CDR3aa: CSVDTGRYPEAFF; CDR3nt: TGCAGCGTTGATACAGGGAGGTACCCTGAAGCTTTCTTT; abundance: -; v_gene: TRBV29-1; j_gene: TRBJ1-1; d_gene: -
CDR3aa: CASSLGFGDTEAFF; CDR3nt: TGTGCCAGCAGCTTAGGCTTCGGGGACACTGAAGCTTTCTTT; abundance: few; v_gene: TRBV7-8; j_gene: TRBJ1-1; d_gene: -
CDR3aa: CASSWTDEQYF; CDR3nt: TGTGCCAGCAGTTGGACGGACGAGCAGTACTTC; abundance: few; v_gene: TRBV6-1; j_gene: TRBJ2-7; d_gene: -